What follows is one T cell receptor beta chain and its context. Germline-derived CDR1 and CDR2 are ENHRY and SYGVKD. The CDR3 runs 14 residues. V lost 7 bases, J lost 5 bases, and 7 bases stayed unmatched. These data originate in a study of blood T cell dynamics during melanoma immunotherapy. Every bulk PBMC sample received the same 350 ng of DNA. Sequencing used immunoSEQ multiplex PCR; TCRdb keeps in-frame clones, though not all of them. The table lists about 8,500 clones, 81% of them singletons, with roughly 1% in the top ten. The time point is: pre-treatment baseline. The receptor comes from a human donor with melanoma. The material sequenced was blood, taken from a patient treated with checkpoint blockade. This sequence joins TRBV10-3 and TRBJ2-5; 10 bases agree with TRBD1. This chain's CDR3 is CAIKGQGDWETQYF. The CDR3 DNA reads as TGTGCCATCAAAGGACAGGGGGATTGGGAGACCCAGTACTTC.